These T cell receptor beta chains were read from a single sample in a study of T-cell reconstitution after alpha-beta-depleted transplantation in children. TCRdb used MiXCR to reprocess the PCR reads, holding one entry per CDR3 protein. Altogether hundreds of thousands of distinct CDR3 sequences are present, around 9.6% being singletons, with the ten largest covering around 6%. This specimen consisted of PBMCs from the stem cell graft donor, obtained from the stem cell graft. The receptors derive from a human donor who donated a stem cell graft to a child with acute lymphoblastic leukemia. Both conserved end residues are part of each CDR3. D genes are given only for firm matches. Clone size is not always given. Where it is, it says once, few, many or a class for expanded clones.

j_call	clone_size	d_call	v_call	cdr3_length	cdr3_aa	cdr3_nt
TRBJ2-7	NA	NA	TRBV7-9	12	CASSLTLSEQYF	TGTGCCAGCAGCCTCACGCTGAGTGAGCAGTACTTC
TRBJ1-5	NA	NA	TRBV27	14	CASSPPGVREPQHF	TGTGCCAGCAGCCCCCCGGGGGTAAGGGAGCCCCAGCATTTT
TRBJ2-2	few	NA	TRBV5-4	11	CASSWGGELFF	TGTGCCAGCAGCTGGGGCGGGGAGCTGTTTTTT
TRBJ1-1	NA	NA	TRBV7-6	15	CASSLGSSRDTEAFF	TGTGCCAGCAGCTTAGGGTCTAGCAGGGACACTGAAGCTTTCTTT
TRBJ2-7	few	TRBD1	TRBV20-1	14	CSASPGTVPYEQYF	TGCAGTGCTAGTCCAGGGACAGTACCCTACGAGCAGTACTTC
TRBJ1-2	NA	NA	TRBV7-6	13	CASSLAQQIGYTF	TGTGCCAGCAGCTTAGCACAGCAAATTGGCTACACCTTC
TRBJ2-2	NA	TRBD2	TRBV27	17	CASSRILAGTNTGELFF	TGTGCCAGCAGTCGGATACTAGCGGGCACGAACACCGGGGAGCTGTTTTTT
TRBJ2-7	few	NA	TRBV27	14	CASSLGSLGHEQYF	TGTGCCAGCAGTTTGGGCAGCCTAGGACACGAGCAGTACTTC
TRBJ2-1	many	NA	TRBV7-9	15	CASRVLAVQNNEQFF	TGTGCCAGCAGGGTACTAGCAGTACAGAACAATGAGCAGTTCTTC
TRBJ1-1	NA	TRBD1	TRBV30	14	CAWSPDRAGTEAFF	TGTGCCTGGAGTCCAGACAGGGCTGGGACTGAAGCTTTCTTT
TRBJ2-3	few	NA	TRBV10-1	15	CASSELGGFTDTQYF	TGCGCCAGCAGTGAGCTCGGGGGCTTCACAGATACGCAGTATTTT
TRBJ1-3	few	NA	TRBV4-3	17	CASSQLISGNSGNTIYF	TGCGCCAGCAGCCAACTTATATCAGGGAACTCTGGAAACACCATATATTTT
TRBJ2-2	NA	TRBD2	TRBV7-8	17	CASSLAQGGWVTGELFF	TGTGCCAGCAGCTTAGCCCAGGGAGGGTGGGTCACCGGGGAGCTGTTTTTT
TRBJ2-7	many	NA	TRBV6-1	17	CASRELSGREYSQKQYF	TGTGCCAGCAGAGAACTAAGCGGTCGCGAATACTCACAGAAGCAGTACTTC
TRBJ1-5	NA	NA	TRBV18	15	CASSPLSGVNQPQHF	TGTGCCAGCTCACCTCTAAGCGGAGTAAATCAGCCCCAGCATTTT
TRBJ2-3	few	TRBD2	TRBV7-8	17	CASSLAHGGVGRDTQYF	TGTGCCAGCAGCTTAGCTCACGGGGGGGTTGGGAGAGATACGCAGTATTTT
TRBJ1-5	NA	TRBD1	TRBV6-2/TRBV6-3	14	CASGRDSLNQPQHF	TGTGCCAGCGGCCGGGACAGCCTTAATCAGCCCCAGCATTTT
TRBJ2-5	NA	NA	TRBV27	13	CASSPRTGSAQYF	TGTGCCAGCAGTCCACGTACAGGGTCGGCCCAGTACTTC
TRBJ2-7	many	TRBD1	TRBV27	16	CASSPQVTGPSYEQYF	TGTGCCAGCAGTCCTCAGGTGACAGGGCCCAGCTACGAGCAGTACTTC
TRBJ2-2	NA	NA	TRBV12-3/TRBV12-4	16	CASSPQGSVPTGELFF	TGTGCCAGCAGCCCTCAGGGCTCCGTTCCCACCGGGGAGCTGTTTTTT
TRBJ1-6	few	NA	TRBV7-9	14	CASSAGTGGSPLHF	TGTGCCAGCAGCGCCGGGACGGGGGGTTCACCCCTCCACTTT
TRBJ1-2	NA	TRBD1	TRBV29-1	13	CSAGQGGLYGYTF	TGCAGCGCCGGACAGGGAGGTCTCTATGGCTACACCTTC